The entry that follows covers one T cell receptor (beta chain) sequence. This entry is derived from a study of shared clonotypes between healthy human individuals. The split of CD4+ cells yielded CD45RA+ naive and CD45RA-negative memory subsets. Generated by immunoSEQ multiplex PCR, the TCRdb table keeps only in-frame clones and is missing some. The sample has 190,000 or so clones, 66% seen once; the top ten hold roughly 10%. This TCR was sampled from a man aged 30 to 39 in good health. Sequencing was done on a sample of memory CD4+ T cells sorted from blood. Sample subset: CD45RA-negative fraction.

The CDR3 coding sequence is TGTGCCAGCAGACCGGGTAACTACAATGAGCAGTTCTTC. It yields the protein CASRPGNYNEQFF. This chain connects TRBV27 to TRBJ2-1, with D hard to call. CDR3 length equals 13 residues. V dropped 6 bases and J dropped 3 bases, with 9 bases sitting between them. Germline V gene data show CDR1 as MNHEY and CDR2 as SMNVEV (reference sequence).